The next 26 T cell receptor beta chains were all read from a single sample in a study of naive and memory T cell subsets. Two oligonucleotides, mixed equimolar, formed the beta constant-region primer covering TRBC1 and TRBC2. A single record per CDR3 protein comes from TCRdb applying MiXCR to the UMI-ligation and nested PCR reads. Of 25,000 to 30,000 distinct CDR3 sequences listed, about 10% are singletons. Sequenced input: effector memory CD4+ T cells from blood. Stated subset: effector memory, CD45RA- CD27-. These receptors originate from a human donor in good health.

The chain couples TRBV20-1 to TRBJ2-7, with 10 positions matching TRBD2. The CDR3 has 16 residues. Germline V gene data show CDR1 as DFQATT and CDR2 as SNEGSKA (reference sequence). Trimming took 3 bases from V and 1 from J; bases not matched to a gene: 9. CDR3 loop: CSASRSGRARSYEQYF. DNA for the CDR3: TGCAGTGCTAGTAGGAGCGGGAGGGCCCGGTCCTACGAGCAGTACTTC.

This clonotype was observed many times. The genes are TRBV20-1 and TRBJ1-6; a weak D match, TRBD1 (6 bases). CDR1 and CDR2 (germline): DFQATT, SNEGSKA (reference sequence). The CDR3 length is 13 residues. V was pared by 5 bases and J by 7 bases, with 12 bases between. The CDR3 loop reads CSAPWTDNSPLHF. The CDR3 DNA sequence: TGCAGTGCTCCCTGGACAGACAATTCACCCCTCCACTTT.

CDR3 protein: CASSHHLQGGNEKLFF. CDR3 nucleotide sequence: TGCGCCAGCAGTCACCATCTCCAGGGGGGAAATGAAAAACTGTTTTTT. The chain is built from TRBV23-1 and TRBJ1-4; 7 nucleotides agree with TRBD1. TRBV23-1 is labeled an ORF, and its function is uncertain. V shed 3 bases, J shed 5 bases, and the junction held 9 bases outside the gene matches. The CDR3 contains 16 residues.

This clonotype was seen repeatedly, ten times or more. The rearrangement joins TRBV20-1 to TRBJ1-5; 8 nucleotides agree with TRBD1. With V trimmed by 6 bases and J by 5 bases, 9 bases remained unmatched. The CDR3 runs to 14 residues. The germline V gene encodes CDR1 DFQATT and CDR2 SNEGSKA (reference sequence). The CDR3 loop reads CSASRTGSYQPQHF. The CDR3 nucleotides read TGCAGTGCCAGCCGGACAGGGTCGTATCAGCCCCAGCATTTT.

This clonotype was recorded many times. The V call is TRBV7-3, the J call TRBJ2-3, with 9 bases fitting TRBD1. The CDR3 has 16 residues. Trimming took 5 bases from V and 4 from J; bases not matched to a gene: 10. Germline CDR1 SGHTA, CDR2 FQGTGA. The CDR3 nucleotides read TGTGCCAGCAGCCGCCTTGGACAGGGGTCCGCAGATACGCAGTATTTT. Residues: CASSRLGQGSADTQYF. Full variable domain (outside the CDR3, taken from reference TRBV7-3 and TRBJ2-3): GAGVSQTPSNKVTEKGKYVELRCDPISGHTALYWYRQSLGQGPEFLIYFQGTGAADDSGLPNDRFFAVRPEGSVSTLKIQRTERGDSAVYLCASSRLGQGSADTQYFGPGTRLTVL.

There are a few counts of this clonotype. DNA for the CDR3: TGTGCCAGCAGCTTGGGAAGCCGCAATGAGCAGTTCTTC. Its translation: CASSLGSRNEQFF. The chain recombines TRBV11-3 with TRBJ2-1; D not resolved. CDR1 and CDR2 from the germline V gene are SGHNT and YENEEA. V lost 3 bases to trimming and J lost 6 bases, with 9 bases between them. CDR3 length: 13 residues. The whole variable domain, remainder taken from reference TRBV11-3 and TRBJ2-1, is EAGVVQSPRYKIIEKKQPVAFWCNPISGHNTLYWYLQNLGQGPELLIRYENEEAVDDSQLPKDRFSAERLKGVDSTLKIQPAELGDSAVYLCASSLGSRNEQFFGPGTRLTVL.

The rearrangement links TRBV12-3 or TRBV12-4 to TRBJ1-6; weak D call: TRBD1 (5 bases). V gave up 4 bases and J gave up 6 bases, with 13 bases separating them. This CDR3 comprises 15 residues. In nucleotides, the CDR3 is TGTGCCAGCAGTTCCACCGGGACCTTTAATTCACCCCTCCACTTT. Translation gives CASSSTGTFNSPLHF.

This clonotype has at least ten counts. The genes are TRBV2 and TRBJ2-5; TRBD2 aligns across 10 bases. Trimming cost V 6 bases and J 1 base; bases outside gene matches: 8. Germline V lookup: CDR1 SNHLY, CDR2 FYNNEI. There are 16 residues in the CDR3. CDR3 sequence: CASRDLAGAIQETQYF. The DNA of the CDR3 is TGTGCCAGCAGGGATCTAGCGGGGGCCATCCAAGAGACCCAGTACTTC.

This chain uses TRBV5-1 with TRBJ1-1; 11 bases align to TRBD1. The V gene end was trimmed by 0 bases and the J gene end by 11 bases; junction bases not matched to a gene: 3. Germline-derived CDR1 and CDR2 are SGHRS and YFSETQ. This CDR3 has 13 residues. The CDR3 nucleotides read TGCGCCAGCAGCTTGGACGGACAGGGGGCTGCTTTCTTT. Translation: CASSLDGQGAAFF. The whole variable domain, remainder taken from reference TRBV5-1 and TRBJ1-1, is KAGVTQTPRYLIKTRGQQVTLSCSPISGHRSVSWYQQTPGQGLQFLFEYFSETQRNKGNFPGRFSGRQFSNSRSEMNVSTLELGDSALYLCASSLDGQGAAFFGQGTRLTVV.

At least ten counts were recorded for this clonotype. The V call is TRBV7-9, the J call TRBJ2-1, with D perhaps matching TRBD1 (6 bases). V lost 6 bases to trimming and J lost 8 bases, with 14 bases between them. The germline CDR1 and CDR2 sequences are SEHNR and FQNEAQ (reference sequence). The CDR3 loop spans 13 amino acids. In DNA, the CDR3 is TGTGCCAGCAGTCGTACAGGGAATGATGAGCAGTTCTTC. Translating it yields CASSRTGNDEQFF. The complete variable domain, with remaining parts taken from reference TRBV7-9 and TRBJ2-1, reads DTGVSQNPRHKITKRGQNVTFRCDPISEHNRLYWYRQTLGQGPEFLTYFQNEAQLEKSRLLSDRFSAERPKGSFSTLEIQRTEQGDSAMYLCASSRTGNDEQFFGPGTRLTVL.

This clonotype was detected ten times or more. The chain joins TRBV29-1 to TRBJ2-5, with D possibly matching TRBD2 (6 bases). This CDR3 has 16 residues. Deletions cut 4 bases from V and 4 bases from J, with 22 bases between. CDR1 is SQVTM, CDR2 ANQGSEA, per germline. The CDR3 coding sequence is TGCAGCGTTGTTACGACGCGGGCTAGCGCCCGAGAGACCCAGTACTTC. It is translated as CSVVTTRASARETQYF.

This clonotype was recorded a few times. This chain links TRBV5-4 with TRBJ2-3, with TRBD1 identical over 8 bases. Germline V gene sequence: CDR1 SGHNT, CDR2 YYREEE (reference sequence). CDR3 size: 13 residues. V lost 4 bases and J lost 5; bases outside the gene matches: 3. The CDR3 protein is CASSTDRGDTQYF. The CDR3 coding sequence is TGTGCCAGCAGCACCGACAGGGGAGATACGCAGTATTTT. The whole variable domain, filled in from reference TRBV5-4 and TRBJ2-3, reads ETGVTQSPTHLIKTRGQQVTLRCSSQSGHNTVSWYQQALGQGPQFIFQYYREEENGRGNFPPRFSGLQFPNYSSELNVNALELDDSALYLCASSTDRGDTQYFGPGTRLTVL.

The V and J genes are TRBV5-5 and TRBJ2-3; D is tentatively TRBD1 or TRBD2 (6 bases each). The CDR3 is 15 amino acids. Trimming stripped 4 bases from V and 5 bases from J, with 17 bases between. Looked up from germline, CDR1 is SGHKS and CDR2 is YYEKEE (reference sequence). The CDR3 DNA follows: TGTGCCAGCAGCCCACTACAGGGAGGATTAGATACGCAGTATTTT. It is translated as CASSPLQGGLDTQYF.

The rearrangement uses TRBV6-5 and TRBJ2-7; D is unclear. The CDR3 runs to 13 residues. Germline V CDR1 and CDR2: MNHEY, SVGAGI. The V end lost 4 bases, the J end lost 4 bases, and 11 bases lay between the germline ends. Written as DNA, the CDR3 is TGTGCCAGCAGTTCGAGGCTAGAATACGAGCAGTACTTC. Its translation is CASSSRLEYEQYF.

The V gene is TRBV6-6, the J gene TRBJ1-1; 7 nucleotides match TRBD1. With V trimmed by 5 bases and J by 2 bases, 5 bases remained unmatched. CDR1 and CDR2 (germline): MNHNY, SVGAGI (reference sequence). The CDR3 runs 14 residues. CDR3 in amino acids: CASSKTGSNTEAFF. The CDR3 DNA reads TGTGCCAGCAGTAAGACAGGGTCCAACACTGAAGCTTTCTTT.

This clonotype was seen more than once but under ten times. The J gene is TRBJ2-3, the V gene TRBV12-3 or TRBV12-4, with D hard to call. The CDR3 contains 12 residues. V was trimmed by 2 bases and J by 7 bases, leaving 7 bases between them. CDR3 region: CASSLIGHTQYF. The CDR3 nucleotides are TGTGCCAGCAGTTTAATAGGACATACGCAGTATTTT.

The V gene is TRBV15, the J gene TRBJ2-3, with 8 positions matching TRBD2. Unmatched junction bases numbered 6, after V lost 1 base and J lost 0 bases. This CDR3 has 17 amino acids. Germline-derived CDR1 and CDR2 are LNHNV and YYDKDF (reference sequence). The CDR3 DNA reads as TGTGCCACCAGCAGAGCGGGGGGGGGGCCGAGCACAGATACGCAGTATTTT. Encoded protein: CATSRAGGGPSTDTQYF.

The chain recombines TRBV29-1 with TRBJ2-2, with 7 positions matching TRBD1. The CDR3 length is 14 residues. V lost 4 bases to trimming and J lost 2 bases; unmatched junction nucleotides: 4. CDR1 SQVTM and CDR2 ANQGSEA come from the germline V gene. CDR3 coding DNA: TGCAGCGTTGTGGGACAGAGTAACACCGGGGAGCTGTTTTTT. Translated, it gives CSVVGQSNTGELFF.

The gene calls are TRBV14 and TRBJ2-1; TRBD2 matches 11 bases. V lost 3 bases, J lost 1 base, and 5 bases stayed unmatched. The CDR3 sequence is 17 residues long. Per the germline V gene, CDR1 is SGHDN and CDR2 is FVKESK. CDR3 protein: CASSHSGTSGSYNEQFF. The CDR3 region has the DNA TGTGCCAGCAGCCATTCCGGGACTAGCGGATCCTACAATGAGCAGTTCTTC.

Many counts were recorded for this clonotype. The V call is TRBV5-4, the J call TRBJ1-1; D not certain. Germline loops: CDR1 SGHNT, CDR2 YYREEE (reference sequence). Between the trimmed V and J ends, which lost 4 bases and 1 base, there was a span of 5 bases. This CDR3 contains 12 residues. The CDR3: CASSRPNTEAFF. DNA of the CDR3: TGTGCCAGCAGCAGACCGAACACTGAAGCTTTCTTT.

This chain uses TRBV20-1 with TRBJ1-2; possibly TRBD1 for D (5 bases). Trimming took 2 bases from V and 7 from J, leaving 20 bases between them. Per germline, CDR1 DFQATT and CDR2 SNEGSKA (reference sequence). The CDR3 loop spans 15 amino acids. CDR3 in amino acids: CSARRYGTDTGGYTF. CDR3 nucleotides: TGCAGTGCTAGACGTTATGGCACCGACACAGGTGGCTACACCTTC.

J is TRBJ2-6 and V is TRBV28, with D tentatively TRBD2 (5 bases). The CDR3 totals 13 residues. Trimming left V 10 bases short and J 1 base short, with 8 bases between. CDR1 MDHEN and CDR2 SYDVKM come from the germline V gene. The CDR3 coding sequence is TGTGCCAAGAGAGGGTCTGGGGCCAACGTCCTGACTTTC. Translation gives CAKRGSGANVLTF.

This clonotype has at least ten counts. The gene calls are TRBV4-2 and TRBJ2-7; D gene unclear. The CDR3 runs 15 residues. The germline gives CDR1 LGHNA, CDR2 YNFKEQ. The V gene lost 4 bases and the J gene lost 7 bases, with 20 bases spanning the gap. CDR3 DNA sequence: TGTGCCAGCAGCCCCCTCAATGGCCTCCATGGGGAGCAGTACTTC. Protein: CASSPLNGLHGEQYF.

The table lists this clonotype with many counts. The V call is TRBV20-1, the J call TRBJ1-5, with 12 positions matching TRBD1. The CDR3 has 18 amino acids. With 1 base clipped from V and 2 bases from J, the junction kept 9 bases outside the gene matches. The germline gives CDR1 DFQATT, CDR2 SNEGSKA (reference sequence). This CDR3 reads CSARGGTGGRSGNQPQHF. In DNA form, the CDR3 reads TGCAGTGCTAGAGGCGGGACAGGGGGCCGAAGTGGCAATCAGCCCCAGCATTTT.

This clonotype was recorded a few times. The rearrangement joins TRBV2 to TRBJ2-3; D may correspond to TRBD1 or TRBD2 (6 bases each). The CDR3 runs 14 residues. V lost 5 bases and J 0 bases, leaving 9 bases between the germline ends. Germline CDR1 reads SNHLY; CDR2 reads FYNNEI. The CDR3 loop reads CASSIGGSTDTQYF. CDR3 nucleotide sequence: TGTGCCAGCAGTATAGGGGGGAGCACAGATACGCAGTATTTT.

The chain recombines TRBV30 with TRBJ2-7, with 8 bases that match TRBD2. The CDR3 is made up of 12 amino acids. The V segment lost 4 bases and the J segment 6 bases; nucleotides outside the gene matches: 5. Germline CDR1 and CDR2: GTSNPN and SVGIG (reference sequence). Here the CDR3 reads CAWTPGGLEQYF. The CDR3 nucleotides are TGTGCCTGGACACCGGGGGGGCTCGAGCAGTACTTC.